The rows below give T cell receptor beta chains drawn from one sample of a study of blood T cells in healthy people across ages. TCRdb reprocessed the 5' RACE reads with MiXCR, giving one entry per CDR3 protein. This sample has over a million distinct CDR3 sequences, with 45% found just once. Sequencing used blood. The receptors originated from a woman in her fifties or sixties in good health. Both conserved end residues are part of each CDR3. D genes are given only for firm matches. Clone size is not always given. Where it is, it says once, few, many or a class for expanded clones.

D	J	V	size	DNA	CDR3
TRBD2	TRBJ2-1	TRBV10-3	-	TGTGCCATCAGTCCTTCTGGGGTAGCGGGAGGGACCTCCTACAATGAGCAGTTCTTC	CAISPSGVAGGTSYNEQFF
-	TRBJ1-2	TRBV10-3	once	TGTGCCATCAGTGAGTCCGGGCGCGAGGGACGGATCTATGGCTACACCTTC	CAISESGREGRIYGYTF
TRBD1	TRBJ2-7	TRBV7-2	-	TGTGCCAGCAGCTTGCGAGGACAGGCTACTTACGAGCAGTACTTC	CASSLRGQATYEQYF
-	TRBJ2-7	TRBV12-3/TRBV12-4	-	TGTGCCAGCAGCCCGTCTGGGGACAAGCAGTACTTC	CASSPSGDKQYF
-	TRBJ2-3	TRBV9	few	TGTGCCAGCAGCGTAGGGGTATTTCCTGATACGCAGTATTTT	CASSVGVFPDTQYF
-	TRBJ2-3	TRBV20-1	-	TGCAGTGCTAGACCCAGGGGAGGTGTTACGCAGTATTTT	CSARPRGGVTQYF
-	TRBJ2-2	TRBV11-2	-	TGTGCCAGCAATCCGGCAGTCACCGGGGAGCTGTTTTTT	CASNPAVTGELFF
TRBD1	TRBJ2-5	TRBV7-9	few	TGTGCCAGCAGCCCCCTACGGGACAGACAAGAGACCCAGTACTTC	CASSPLRDRQETQYF
-	TRBJ2-2	TRBV5-6	few	TGTGCCAGCAGTTCGACTCTGGTTGGTACCGGGGAGCTGTTTTTT	CASSSTLVGTGELFF
TRBD1	TRBJ2-7	TRBV2	-	TGTGCCAGCAGGACAGGGCAGGACAATGAGCAGTACTTC	CASRTGQDNEQYF
TRBD2	TRBJ2-1	TRBV5-1	many	TGTGCCAGCAGACCTACTAGCGGCTCCTACAATGAGCAGTTCTTC	CASRPTSGSYNEQFF
TRBD2	TRBJ2-1	TRBV3-1	-	TGTGCCAGCAGCCAAGCCCCAGCGGGAGCTGGCTACAATGAGCAGTTCTTC	CASSQAPAGAGYNEQFF
-	TRBJ2-3	TRBV21-1	-	TGTGCCAGCAGCTTTAGAGACCGGTATACGCAGTATTTT	CASSFRDRYTQYF
-	TRBJ2-7	TRBV7-8	-	TGTGCCAGCAGCTTAGAACGGCAGGGAATCGGTGAGACCCGGTACTTC	CASSLERQGIGETRYF
-	TRBJ2-5	TRBV29-1	once	TGCAGCGCACTTAGCGCCCGCGCTAAGACCCAGTACTTC	CSALSARAKTQYF
TRBD1	TRBJ2-1	TRBV7-9	few	TGTGCCAGCAGCTTAAAGCAGGAGACAGGGTTCTACAATGAGCAGTTCTTC	CASSLKQETGFYNEQFF